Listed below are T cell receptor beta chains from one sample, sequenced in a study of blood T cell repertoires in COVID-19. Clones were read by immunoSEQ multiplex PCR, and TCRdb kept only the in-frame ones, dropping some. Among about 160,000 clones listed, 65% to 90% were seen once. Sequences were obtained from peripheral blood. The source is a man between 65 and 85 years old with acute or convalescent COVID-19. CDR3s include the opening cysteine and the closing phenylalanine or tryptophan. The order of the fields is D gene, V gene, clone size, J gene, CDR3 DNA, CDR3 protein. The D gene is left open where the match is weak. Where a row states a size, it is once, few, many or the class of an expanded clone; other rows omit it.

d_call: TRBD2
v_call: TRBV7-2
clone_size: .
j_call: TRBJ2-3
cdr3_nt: TGTGCCAGCAGCTTAGTAGCGGGAGATACAGATACGCAGTATTTT
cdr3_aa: CASSLVAGDTDTQYF

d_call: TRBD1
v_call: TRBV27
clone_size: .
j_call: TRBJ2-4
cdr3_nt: TGTGCCAGCAGTTCCAAAGACAGGGGGAGAAACATTCAGTACTTC
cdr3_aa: CASSSKDRGRNIQYF

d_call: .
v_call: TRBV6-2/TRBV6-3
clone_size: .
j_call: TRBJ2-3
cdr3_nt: TGTGCCAGCAGTTACCCGAAGTCGGTCACAGATACGCAGTATTTT
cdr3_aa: CASSYPKSVTDTQYF

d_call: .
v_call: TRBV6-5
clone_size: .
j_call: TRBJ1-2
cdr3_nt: TGTGCCAGCAGCCCCCAGGGATTCTATGGCTACACCTTC
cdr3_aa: CASSPQGFYGYTF

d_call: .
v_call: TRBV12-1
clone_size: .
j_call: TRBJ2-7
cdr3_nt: TGTGCCAGCAGCCCCCCTCCCCGGACAGGGACGTACGAGCAGTACTTC
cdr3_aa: CASSPPPRTGTYEQYF

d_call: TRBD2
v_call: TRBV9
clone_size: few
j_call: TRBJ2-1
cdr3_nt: TGTGCCAGCAGCTTAGGGCTAGCGGGAGCCGATGAGCAGTTCTTC
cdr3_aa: CASSLGLAGADEQFF

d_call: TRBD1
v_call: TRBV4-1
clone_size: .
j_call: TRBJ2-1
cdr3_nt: TGCGCCAGCAGCCGAGAGACAGGGGTTATCGATGAGCAGTTCTTC
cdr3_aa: CASSRETGVIDEQFF

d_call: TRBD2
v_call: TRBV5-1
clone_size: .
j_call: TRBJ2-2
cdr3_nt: TGCGCCAGCAGCCGAGGTAGGACTAGCGGTAATATCGGGGAGCTGTTTTTT
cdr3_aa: CASSRGRTSGNIGELFF

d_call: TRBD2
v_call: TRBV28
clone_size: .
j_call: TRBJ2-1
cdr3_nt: TGTGCCAGCAGTTTACTAGCGGCACCTTACAATGAGCAGTTCTTC
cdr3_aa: CASSLLAAPYNEQFF

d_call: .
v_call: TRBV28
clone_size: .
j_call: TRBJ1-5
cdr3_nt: TGTGCCAGCAGTTACGACAGGAATCAGCCCCAGCATTTT
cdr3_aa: CASSYDRNQPQHF

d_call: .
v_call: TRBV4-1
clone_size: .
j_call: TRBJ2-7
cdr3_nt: TGCGCCAGCAGCCTAGGGGGGGAATCCTACGAGCAGTACTTC
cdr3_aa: CASSLGGESYEQYF

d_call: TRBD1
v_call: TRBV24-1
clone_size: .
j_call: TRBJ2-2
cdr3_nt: TGTGCCACCAGCGACAGGGGGCGGAACACCGGGGAGCTGTTTTTT
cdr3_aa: CATSDRGRNTGELFF

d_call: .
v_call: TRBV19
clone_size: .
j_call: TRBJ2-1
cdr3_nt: TGTGCCAGTAGCAACAGGTTCCCAAATGAGCAGTTCTTC
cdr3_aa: CASSNRFPNEQFF

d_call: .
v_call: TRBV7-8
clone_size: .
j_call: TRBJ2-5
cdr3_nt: TGTGCCAGCAGGGCATTGCGGGGCCAAGAGACCCAGTACTTC
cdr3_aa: CASRALRGQETQYF

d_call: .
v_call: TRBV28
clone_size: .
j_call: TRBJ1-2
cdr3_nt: TGTGCCAGCAGACCCCAAGACAGGAACTATGGCTACACCTTC
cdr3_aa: CASRPQDRNYGYTF

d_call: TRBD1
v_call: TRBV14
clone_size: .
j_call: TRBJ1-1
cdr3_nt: TGTGCCAGCAGCCATCGACAGGGGGCTTTAACAGCTTTCTTT
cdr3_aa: CASSHRQGALTAFF

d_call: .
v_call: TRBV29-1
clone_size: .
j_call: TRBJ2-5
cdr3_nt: TGCAGCGGGACAGTAGAGACCCAGTACTTC
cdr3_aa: CSGTVETQYF

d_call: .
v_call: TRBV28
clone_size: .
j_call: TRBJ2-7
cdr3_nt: TGTGCCAGCAAAGTTTCGGGTGGAGGGGCAGGATACGAGCAGTACTTC
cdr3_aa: CASKVSGGGAGYEQYF

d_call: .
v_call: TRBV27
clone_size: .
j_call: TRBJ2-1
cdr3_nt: TGTGCCAGCAGTTTCGGGCTAGCGCTATACAATGAGCAGTTCTTC
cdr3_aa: CASSFGLALYNEQFF

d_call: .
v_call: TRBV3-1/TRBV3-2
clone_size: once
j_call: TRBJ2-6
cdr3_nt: TGTGCCAGCAGCCAACGGTTAGCTGGGGCCAACGTCCTGACTTTC
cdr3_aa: CASSQRLAGANVLTF

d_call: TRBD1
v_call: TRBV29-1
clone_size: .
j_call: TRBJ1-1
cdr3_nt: TGCAGCGTGTCCCTTGGGACAGTCGCTTTCTTT
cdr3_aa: CSVSLGTVAFF

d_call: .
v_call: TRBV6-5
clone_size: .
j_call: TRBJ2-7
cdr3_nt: TGTGCCAGCATAGGGGCAGGGATCCCCTACGAGCAGTACTTC
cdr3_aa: CASIGAGIPYEQYF

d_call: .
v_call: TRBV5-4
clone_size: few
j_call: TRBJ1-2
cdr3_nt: TGTGCCAGCAGCTTGGCCGGACAGAACTATGGCTACACCTTC
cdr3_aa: CASSLAGQNYGYTF

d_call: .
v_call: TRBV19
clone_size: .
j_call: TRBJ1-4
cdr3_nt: TGTGCCTCCACCACAGGGAATTTAAATGAAAAACTGTTTTTT
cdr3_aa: CASTTGNLNEKLFF

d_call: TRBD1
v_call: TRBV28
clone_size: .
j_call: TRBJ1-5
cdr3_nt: TGTGCCAGCGGGCCGCCGGGACAGGGGATTCAGCCCCAGCATTTT
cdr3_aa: CASGPPGQGIQPQHF

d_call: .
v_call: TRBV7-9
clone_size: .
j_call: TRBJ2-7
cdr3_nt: TGTGCCAGCAGCTTGTGGCTAGTGAGTCACGAGCAGTACTTC
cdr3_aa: CASSLWLVSHEQYF

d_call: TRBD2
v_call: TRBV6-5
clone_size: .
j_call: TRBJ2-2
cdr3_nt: TGTGCCAGCAGTTACCTAGCGGGAGTGGGGCGGGAGCTGTTTTTT
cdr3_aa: CASSYLAGVGRELFF

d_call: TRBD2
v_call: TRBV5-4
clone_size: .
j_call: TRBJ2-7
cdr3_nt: TGTGCCAGCAGCCAAGGACTAGCGGGACCCTACGAGCAGTACTTC
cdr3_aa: CASSQGLAGPYEQYF

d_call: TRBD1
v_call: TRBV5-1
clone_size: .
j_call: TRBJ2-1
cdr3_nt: TGCGCCAGCAGCGTTCGGGACAGTGGTGTGTTCTCCTACAATGAGCAGTTCTTC
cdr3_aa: CASSVRDSGVFSYNEQFF

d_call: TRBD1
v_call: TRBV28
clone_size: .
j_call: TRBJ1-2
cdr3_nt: TGTGCCAGCAGGGGACAGGGAGCGTACTATGGCTACACCTTC
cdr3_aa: CASRGQGAYYGYTF

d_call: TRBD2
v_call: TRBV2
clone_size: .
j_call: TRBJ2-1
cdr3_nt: TGTGCCAGCAGTCCTCTGGGCGGGAGACTGAGCAATGAGCAGTTCTTC
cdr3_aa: CASSPLGGRLSNEQFF

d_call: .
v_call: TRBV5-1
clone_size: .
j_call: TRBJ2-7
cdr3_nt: TGCGCCAGCAGCTTGGGACAGATCTACGAGCAGTACTTC
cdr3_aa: CASSLGQIYEQYF

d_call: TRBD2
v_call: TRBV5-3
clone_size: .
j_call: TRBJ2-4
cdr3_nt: TGTGCCAGAAGCACGACTAGCGGGGACAAAAACATTCAGTACTTC
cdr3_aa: CARSTTSGDKNIQYF

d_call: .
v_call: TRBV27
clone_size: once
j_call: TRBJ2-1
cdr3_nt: TGTGCCAGCAGTCCAAGCGGCGGAAGCTCCTACAATGAGCAGTTCTTC
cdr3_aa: CASSPSGGSSYNEQFF

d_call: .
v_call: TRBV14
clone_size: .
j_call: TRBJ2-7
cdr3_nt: TGTGCCAGCAGCCTCGGCCCGGGTCGCTCCTACGAGCAGTACTTC
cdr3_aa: CASSLGPGRSYEQYF

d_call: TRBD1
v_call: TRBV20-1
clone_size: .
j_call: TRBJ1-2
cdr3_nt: TGCAGTGCTGACAGGGGCGGCTACACCTTC
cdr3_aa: CSADRGGYTF

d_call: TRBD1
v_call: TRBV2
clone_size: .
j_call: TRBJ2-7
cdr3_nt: TGTGCCAGCAGTGAACGACAGGGGGCGTTTATCGAGCAGTACTTC
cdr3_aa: CASSERQGAFIEQYF

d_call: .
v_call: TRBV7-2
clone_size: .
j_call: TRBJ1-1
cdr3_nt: TGTGCCAGCAGCTTAGGATGGGGAGTTGAAGCTTTCTTT
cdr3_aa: CASSLGWGVEAFF

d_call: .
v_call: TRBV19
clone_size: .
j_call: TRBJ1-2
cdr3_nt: TGTGCCAGTAGTATTGGAGGGCAAGGCTACACCTTC
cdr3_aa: CASSIGGQGYTF

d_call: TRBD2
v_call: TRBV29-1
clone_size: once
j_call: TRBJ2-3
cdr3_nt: TGCAGCGTGGGGGTTGCGGGAGGACACACAGATACGCAGTATTTT
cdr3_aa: CSVGVAGGHTDTQYF

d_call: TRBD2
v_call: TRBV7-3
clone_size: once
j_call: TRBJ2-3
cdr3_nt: TGTGCCAGCAGCCCCAGCGGGAGAGGGAGCACAGATACGCAGTATTTT
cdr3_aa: CASSPSGRGSTDTQYF

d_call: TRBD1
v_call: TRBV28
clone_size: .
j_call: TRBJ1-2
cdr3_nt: TGTGCCAGCAGGTCTCCGGGGACAGGGGGCGAACATGGCTACACCTTC
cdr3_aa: CASRSPGTGGEHGYTF

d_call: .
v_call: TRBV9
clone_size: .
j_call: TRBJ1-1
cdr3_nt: TGTGCCAGCAGCCCCCGACAGGTAAACATGAACACTGAAGCTTTCTTT
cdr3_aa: CASSPRQVNMNTEAFF

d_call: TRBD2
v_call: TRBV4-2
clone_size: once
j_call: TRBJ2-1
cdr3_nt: TGTGCCAGCAGCATTAGCGGGTGGGGCGACAATGAGCAGTTCTTC
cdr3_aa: CASSISGWGDNEQFF

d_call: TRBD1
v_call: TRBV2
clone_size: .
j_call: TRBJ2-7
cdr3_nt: TGTGCCAGCAGTGATCAATGGGACAGATCCTACGAGCAGTACTTC
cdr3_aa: CASSDQWDRSYEQYF

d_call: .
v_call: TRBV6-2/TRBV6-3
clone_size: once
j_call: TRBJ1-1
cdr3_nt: TGTGCCAGCAGTTATACGAGGAACACTGAAGCTTTCTTT
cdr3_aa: CASSYTRNTEAFF

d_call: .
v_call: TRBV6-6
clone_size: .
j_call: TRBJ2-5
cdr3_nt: TGTGCCACCTTGCGGGGACAGCAAGAGACCCAGTACTTC
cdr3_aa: CATLRGQQETQYF

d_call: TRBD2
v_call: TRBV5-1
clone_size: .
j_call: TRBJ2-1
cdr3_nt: TGCGCCAGCAGCTGGCCCGCGGGAGGGCCAGGAAATGAGCAGTTCTTC
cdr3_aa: CASSWPAGGPGNEQFF

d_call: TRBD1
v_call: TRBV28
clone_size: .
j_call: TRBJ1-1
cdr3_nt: TGTGCCAGCAGGGATGGACAGGGGGGCACTGAAGCTTTCTTT
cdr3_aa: CASRDGQGGTEAFF

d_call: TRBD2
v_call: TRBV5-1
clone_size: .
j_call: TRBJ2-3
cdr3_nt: TGCGCCAGCAGGACCGGGACTAGCGTCACAGATACGCAGTATTTT
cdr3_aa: CASRTGTSVTDTQYF

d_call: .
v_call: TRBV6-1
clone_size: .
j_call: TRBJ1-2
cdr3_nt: TGTGCCAGCAGTGAAGGGGGCGATCGAGGCTACACCTTC
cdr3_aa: CASSEGGDRGYTF

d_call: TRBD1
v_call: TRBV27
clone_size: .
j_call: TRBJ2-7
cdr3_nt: TGTGCCAGCAGTTTAAAGCTACCGGGACAGGGGGCGTACGAGCAGTACTTC
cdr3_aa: CASSLKLPGQGAYEQYF

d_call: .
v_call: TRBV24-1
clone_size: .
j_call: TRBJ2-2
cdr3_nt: TGTGCCACCAGTGATTTGCGGCAGGGATACACCGGGGAGCTGTTTTTT
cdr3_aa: CATSDLRQGYTGELFF